This T cell receptor (beta chain) was documented in a study of blood T cell repertoires in COVID-19. Study details: There were acute and convalescent COVID-19 samples, and they came from the United States, Italy and Spain. Sample material is recorded as cDNA or gDNA derived from T cells, B-cell-depleted T cells, or PBMCs.

Per the study methods: Amplification from reference gene primers served as the basis for estimated nucleated cell counts. Profiling relied on immunoSEQ multiplex PCR, and the TCRdb table lists in-frame clones only, not all of them. Clone size and the V and J calls come from that table; the DNA yielded D and trimming. The table includes some 62,000 clones, 88% detected once. Germline-derived CDR1 and CDR2 are KGHDR and SFDVKD. The CDR3 has 15 amino acids. The V and J ends lost 7 bases and 1 base respectively, with 15 bases between them. V is TRBV24-1 and J is TRBJ2-5, with a tentative D call TRBD1 (6 bases). This receptor was taken from a human donor in a cohort sampled during active COVID-19. The sample taken for sequencing was peripheral blood. CDR3 protein: CATSDRDRPQETQYF. The DNA for the CDR3 is TGTGCCACCAGCGACCGTGACAGGCCCCAAGAGACCCAGTACTTC.